This TCR beta chain was captured by sequencing in a study of OX40 agonist ivuxolimab in advanced cancers. At the level of the whole study: The costimulatory receptor OX40 (CD134) was targeted by ivuxolimab, a fully human IgG2 agonistic monoclonal antibody. Patients were allowed to have had prior anti-PD-1, anti-PD-L1 or anti-CTLA-4 therapy, and approximately 40% of the dose-escalation patients had previously received checkpoint inhibitors. Intravenous ivuxolimab was administered to patients every 2 weeks at six dose levels: 0.01, 0.1, 0.3, 1.5, 3 and 10 mg/kg. Partial responses were achieved by three dose-escalation patients, of whom one had hepatocellular carcinoma and two had cutaneous melanoma. The paper describes the monotherapy dose-escalation part (N ≈ 50 patients) of the phase I trial of ivuxolimab. Peripheral TCRbeta sequencing aimed to test whether ivuxolimab altered TCR sequence diversity and caused clonal T-cell expansion. Among the roughly 54 dose-escalation patients, about 20 had hepatocellular carcinoma, approximately 15 melanoma, 9 renal cell carcinoma and 9 head and neck cancer. The dose-escalation cohort was about 87% male with a mean age of around 64 years, ranging from about 20 to 80.

CDR1 is given as KGHSH and CDR2 as LQKENI, both from the germline V gene. The germline V end is reduced by 2 bases and the J end by 7 bases; junction bases left unmatched: 12. The CDR3 holds 16 amino acids from the cysteine to the phenylalanine. Solely the CDR3 DNA is kept, with 48 bases framed from the first base. Genomic DNA was extracted from sorted cells for sequencing of the TCRbeta CDR3 region. The immunoSEQ Assay was used for sequencing of TCRbeta CDR3 regions. TCRdb retrieved this table from immuneACCESS and kept in-frame rearrangements only. Not all clones are present; in checked studies, unresolved V genes account for under half, and no reason is known for the remainder. This sample has tens of thousands of clones in its table, and 89% of those were observed once. About 4% of the sample is taken by the ten largest. Patients with a history of autoimmune disease or receiving systemic immunosuppression were excluded from the trial. Peripheral blood for TCR sequencing was collected from all dose cohorts at baseline, on cycle 4 day 1, and on cycle 7 day 1. The samples were taken from a phase I, first-in-human, multicenter, open-label dose-escalation trial of ivuxolimab. The trial enrolled adults with locally advanced or metastatic head and neck squamous cell, hepatocellular, melanoma or renal cell carcinoma. Before TCR sequencing, CD4+ T cells and CD8+ T cells from peripheral blood were sorted into separate populations.

Beyond this particular receptor, the publication reports: After ivuxolimab, CD8+ T cells had more expanded clones than CD4+ T cells on average. In the 0.1-3.0 mg/kg groups, partial responders were among the patients with the lowest normalized peripheral clonal expansion, particularly in CD8+ T cells. Low levels of normalized T-cell clonal expansion were also seen in some patients who did not respond. Antigen specificity was not determined for the clonally expanded peripheral T cells. Clonal expansion of both CD4+ and CD8+ blood T cells was observed from baseline to week 6 at doses 0.1 to 3.0 mg/kg.

Details on this clone: Its binding antigen is unknown. No base quality values were provided; no much bigger clone lies one nucleotide off.

The sequences come from CD4+ or CD8+ T cells sorted from blood, collected in a trial of the OX40 agonist ivuxolimab. The sequence joins TRBV18 to TRBJ1-1; 8 junctional bases match TRBD1. The receptor comes from an adult with an advanced solid tumor such as melanoma, head and neck, liver or kidney cancer. The nucleotide sequence reads TGTGCCAGCTCACCATTGTTTGACAGGGGAAGAGATGAAGCTTTCTTT. It translates to CASSPLFDRGRDEAFF.